This TCR beta chain was sequenced in a study of T cells in Graves' hyperthyroidism and ophthalmopathy. The study, taken as a whole, reports: Most thyroid clonotypes expanded above 0.001 were also detected in blood.

Across 18 months, stable Graves' hyperthyroidism was marked by no progression to ophthalmopathy. Fresh peripheral blood, approximately 9.7 ml, was the source of the PBMCs. The V and J ends lost 7 bases and 9 bases respectively, with 12 bases between them. CDR3 length equals 11 residues. The germline V gene has CDR1 SGHVS and CDR2 FQNEAQ. TCR beta CDR3 regions were amplified from RNA. Researchers ran a first-round RT-PCR on the TCR CDR3 using the HTBI primer set. MiXCR, run by TCRdb on the multiplex PCR reads, gives a single entry per CDR3 protein. The sample has 800,000 or so distinct CDR3 sequences, over 35% seen once. This clonotype was detected many times. What it binds is unknown.

V gene TRBV7-8 combines with J gene TRBJ2-5, with D uncertain. Sequenced material: blood. The receptor was derived from a man aged 18-30 years with Graves' hyperthyroidism. CDR3 DNA sequence: TGTGCCAGCACCCCTCAATCCGCCCAGTACTTC. This encodes CASTPQSAQYF.